The next 21 T cell receptor beta chains were all read from a single sample in a study of T cells in Graves' hyperthyroidism and ophthalmopathy. Amplification targeted TCR beta CDR3 regions from RNA transcripts. Primed by the HTBI set, a first-round RT-PCR was run on the TCR CDR3. TCRdb redid the calling of the multiplex PCR reads with MiXCR, one entry per CDR3 protein. This sample carries over 700,000 distinct CDR3 sequences, roughly 32% of them seen once, and the ten largest clones take roughly 30%. The material sequenced was blood. These receptors were obtained from a woman aged 40 to 55 with Graves' hyperthyroidism.

The table lists this clonotype with a few counts. V gene TRBV5-6 combines with J gene TRBJ1-4, with TRBD1 as a possible D gene (5 bases). The length of the CDR3 is 15 residues. Germline V lookup: CDR1 SGHDT, CDR2 YYEEEE. The V end lost 5 bases, the J end lost 8 bases, and 19 bases lay between the germline ends. CDR3 coding DNA: TGTGCCAGCAGGCGGTGGGGCCAGGGCAGGGAAAAACTGTTTTTT. It specifies CASRRWGQGREKLFF.

The chain uses TRBV9 and TRBJ2-5, with TRBD2 as a possible D gene (6 bases). Judging by the DNA end, TRBJ2-1 fits better; the J call may be wrong. This CDR3 comprises 13 residues. Germline V gene sequence: CDR1 SGDLS, CDR2 YYNGEE. The CDR3: CASSALGGSEQFF. The CDR3, as DNA: TGTGCCAGCAGCGCCCTTGGGGGGAGTGAGCAGTTCTTC.

This clonotype has ten or more counts. The rearrangement joins TRBV10-3 to TRBJ1-6; D is possibly TRBD1 (6 bases). Trimming cost V 6 bases and J 10 bases, with 16 bases left between them. Germline values: CDR1 ENHRY, CDR2 SYGVKD. The CDR3 is 14 residues long. The CDR3 nucleotides read TGTGCCATCAGGGATCGACAGGAAGGGTCACCCCTCCACTTT. Translation gives CAIRDRQEGSPLHF.

This rearrangement joins TRBV10-3 to TRBJ1-1; TRBD1 might be the D (5 bases). The CDR3 is 16 residues long. Trimming removed 6 bases from V and 3 bases from J, with 20 bases in between. Germline loops: CDR1 ENHRY, CDR2 SYGVKD. CDR3 in DNA: TGTGCCATCAGCTGGAGAGGGGAATATGGCTACACTGAAGCTTTCTTT. Its translation is CAISWRGEYGYTEAFF.

The V and J genes are TRBV11-3 and TRBJ2-7; D may be TRBD1 (6 bases). Germline assignment: CDR1 SGHNT and CDR2 YENEEA. This CDR3 comprises 13 residues. V gave up 6 bases and J gave up 5 bases, with 14 bases separating them. The CDR3 loop is CASRAGVGHEQYF. The CDR3, as DNA: TGTGCCAGCAGAGCAGGGGTAGGGCACGAGCAGTACTTC. The full variable domain, rest sourced from reference TRBV11-3 and TRBJ2-7, is EAGVVQSPRYKIIEKKQPVAFWCNPISGHNTLYWYLQNLGQGPELLIRYENEEAVDDSQLPKDRFSAERLKGVDSTLKIQPAELGDSAVYLCASRAGVGHEQYFGPGTRLTVT.

This clonotype has a single count. The chain couples TRBV14 to TRBJ1-2; TRBD1 matches at 9 bases. CDR1 is SGHDN and CDR2 is FVKESK in the germline V gene. The CDR3 totals 13 residues. J was trimmed by 8 bases and V by 10 bases; bases with no gene match: 11. CDR3 DNA sequence: TGTGCCAACAGTTTAAGGACAGGGGTCGGCTACACCTTC. Translated, it gives CANSLRTGVGYTF. The whole variable domain, remainder taken from reference TRBV14 and TRBJ1-2, is EAGVTQFPSHSVIEKGQTVTLRCDPISGHDNLYWYRRVMGKEIKFLLHFVKESKQDESGMPNNRFLAERTGGTYSTLKVQPAELEDSGVYFCANSLRTGVGYTFGSGTRLTVV.

This clonotype was recorded many times. The chain is built from TRBV10-3 and TRBJ2-2, with 8 bases that match TRBD2. CDR1 is ENHRY and CDR2 is SYGVKD in the germline V gene. The CDR3 loop spans 18 amino acids. Losses at the gene ends were 2 bases for V and 1 base for J; bases not matched to a gene: 9. DNA for the CDR3: TGTGCCATCAGTGAGCGAGCGGGGGCCCCTGTGAACACCGGGGAGCTGTTTTTT. This translates into CAISERAGAPVNTGELFF.

The chain carries TRBV7-2 and TRBJ1-2; possibly TRBD1 for D (6 bases). The ends were cut back, 2 bases at V and 1 base at J, with 11 bases in the middle. Germline lookup yields CDR1 SGHTA and CDR2 FQGNSA. The CDR3 has 15 residues. CDR3 sequence reads: CASSLQGRYNYGYTF. The CDR3 DNA reads TGTGCCAGCAGCTTACAGGGGCGTTATAACTATGGCTACACCTTC.

Comments on this clonotype: This may be a read error, as it is one base from a much larger clone. This chain joins TRBV7-3 and TRBJ2-7; D assignment may be TRBD1 or TRBD2 (5 bases each). The CDR3 runs 15 residues. Germline CDR1 is SGHTA and CDR2 is FQGTGA. CDR3 sequence (DNA): TGTGCCAGCAGCCAGGTCCGGTACGGCTTAGGGGAGCAGCACTTC. Its translation is CASSQVRYGLGEQHF. Together with reference TRBV7-3 and TRBJ2-7, the CDR3 gives the full variable domain: GAGVSQTPSNKVTEKGKYVELRCDPISGHTALYWYRQSLGQGPEFLIYFQGTGAADDSGLPNDRFFAVRPEGSVSTLKIQRTERGDSAVYLCASSQVRYGLGEQHFGPGTRLTVT.

This clonotype was seen a few times. The chain employs TRBV5-6 and TRBJ1-1, with D possibly matching TRBD1 (5 bases). The V gene's germline CDR1 is SGHDT and CDR2 YYEEEE. V shed 0 bases and J shed 8 bases, with 11 bases lying between them. This CDR3 region has 13 residues. The CDR3 DNA follows: TGTGCCAGCAGCTTGGGGGGCCACAGCGAAGCTTTCTTT. It codes for CASSLGGHSEAFF.

The chain couples TRBV10-2 to TRBJ2-5; tentatively, D is TRBD1 or TRBD2 (5 bases each). CDR1 and CDR2 (germline): WSHSY, SAAADI. V was cut by 7 bases and J by 7 bases, with 16 bases left in between. This CDR3 has 13 amino acids. The CDR3: CASKGPVGGTQYF. CDR3 nucleotides: TGCGCCAGCAAGGGCCCCGTTGGGGGGACCCAGTACTTC.

J is TRBJ2-3 and V is TRBV2; no reliable D call. CDR1 is SNHLY and CDR2 is FYNNEI in the germline V gene. The V end lost 8 bases, the J end lost 6 bases, and 12 bases lay between the germline ends. The CDR3 has 12 amino acids. The CDR3 DNA sequence: TGTGCCAGCTTAGTGGTAGGGGATACGCAGTATTTT. Translated: CASLVVGDTQYF.

V is TRBV7-2 and J is TRBJ1-1, with D maybe TRBD1 (5 bases). Trimming took off 2 bases at V and 7 bases at J, with 14 bases between the two ends. The CDR3 is 14 amino acids. The germline CDR1 and CDR2 sequences are SGHTA and FQGNSA. This CDR3 is CASSLNRGVNEAFF. CDR3 sequence (DNA): TGTGCCAGCAGCTTAAATCGGGGGGTTAATGAAGCTTTCTTT.

This sequence joins TRBV19 and TRBJ1-1; D is uncertain. Per the germline V gene, CDR1 is LNHDA and CDR2 is SQIVND (reference sequence). CDR3 length: 12 residues. Trimming took off 6 bases at V and 4 bases at J, with 9 bases between the two ends. In nucleotides, the CDR3 is TGTGCCAGTAGAGGGCAGTGCACTGAAGCTTTCTTT. Amino acid sequence: CASRGQCTEAFF.

J is TRBJ1-1 and V is TRBV20-1; 11 positions agree with TRBD1. The ends lost 0 bases at V and 1 base at J; junction bases unmatched: 10. This CDR3 is built from 18 residues. The germline V gene encodes CDR1 DFQATT and CDR2 SNEGSKA (reference sequence). CDR3 region: CSARDLSGTGGANTEAFF. The CDR3 nucleotides read TGCAGTGCTAGAGATCTCTCCGGGACAGGGGGAGCGAACACTGAAGCTTTCTTT.

CDR3 coding DNA: TGTGCCAGCAGCCGAGTCGGGGGCAATGAGCAGTTCTTC. The encoded protein is CASSRVGGNEQFF. V usage is TRBV7-9 and J usage is TRBJ2-1; D perhaps matches TRBD2 (6 bases). The CDR3 length is 13 residues. The germline V gene has CDR1 SEHNR and CDR2 FQNEAQ (reference sequence). V was clipped by 5 bases and J by 6 bases, with 11 bases between them.

The chain recombines TRBV10-3 with TRBJ2-5, with 9 bases lining up with TRBD1. With V trimmed by 6 bases and J by 0 bases, 5 bases remained unmatched. Germline-derived CDR1 and CDR2 are ENHRY and SYGVKD. CDR3 length: 15 residues. CDR3 region: CAISRDRVNQETQYF. The CDR3 DNA is TGTGCCATCAGCCGGGACAGGGTAAACCAAGAGACCCAGTACTTC.

This clonotype appeared a few times. The chain carries TRBV10-3 and TRBJ2-7, with a tentative D call TRBD2 (7 bases). From germline, CDR1 is ENHRY and CDR2 SYGVKD. CDR3 length: 15 amino acids. V gave up 3 bases and J gave up 7 bases, with 19 bases separating them. The CDR3 DNA is TGTGCCATCAGTGATGGGAGGGGGTCAGAACGGGAGCAGTACTTC. Encoded protein: CAISDGRGSEREQYF.

In DNA, the CDR3 is TGCAGTGCTAGAGTCGGGACAGGGGCTGGGGCCAACGTCCTGACTTTC. Translating gives CSARVGTGAGANVLTF. The chain couples TRBV20-1 to TRBJ2-6; 10 nucleotides line up with TRBD1. CDR3 length: 16 residues. After removal of 1 base from V and 2 bases from J, the junction contained 2 bases not matched to a gene. CDR1 and CDR2 (germline): DFQATT, SNEGSKA (reference sequence).

This clonotype was picked up a small number of times. This chain links TRBV7-2 with TRBJ1-5; D might be TRBD1 (6 bases). This CDR3 is built from 14 residues. Trimming left V 1 base short and J 7 bases short, with 11 bases between. CDR1 is SGHTA and CDR2 is FQGNSA in the germline V gene. The CDR3 DNA follows: TGTGCCAGCAGCTTAGAGGGGGTATGGCAGCCCCAGCATTTT. It translates to CASSLEGVWQPQHF.

This clonotype appeared a few times. This chain connects TRBV12-3 or TRBV12-4 to TRBJ2-5, with D perhaps matching TRBD2 (6 bases). The CDR3 spans 15 residues. Trimming took 3 bases from V and 5 from J, leaving 16 bases between them. The CDR3 region has the DNA TGTGCCAGCAGTTTCGTGGCTTCCCGGGGGGAGACCCAGTACTTC. Its protein product is CASSFVASRGETQYF.